This entry features one TCR beta chain sequence. This specimen comes from a study of control samples from healthy donors and cancer patients. The V gene lost 8 bases and the J gene lost 8 bases, with 21 bases spanning the gap. Germline V lookup: CDR1 MNHEY, CDR2 SVGAGI. This CDR3 has 14 amino acids. The protocol was immunoSEQ multiplex PCR, while the TCRdb copy is restricted to in-frame clones and leaves out a portion. The sample includes 250,000 to 300,000 clones, over 75% of them seen just once. The V gene is TRBV6-5, the J gene TRBJ1-2; D is ambiguous. Sequencing used PBMCs. The clonotype was recovered from a woman aged 55-69 years with lung cancer. In DNA, the CDR3 is TGTGCCAGCGGCTTCGGCAGGACTTTAGGAGGCTACACCTTC. Its translation: CASGFGRTLGGYTF.